This TCR beta chain is drawn from a study of cytomegalovirus exposure and HLA in healthy donors. Study summary: Counted in an early data release were about 86 million unique TCRs from HLA-typed donors. Findings and limits, study-wide: Later analysis associated a missense DCLRE1C variant with TCR beta V- and J-gene trimming.

The V gene end was trimmed by 6 bases and the J gene end by 10 bases; junction bases not matched to a gene: 5. This CDR3 has 12 amino acids. Germline V gene data show CDR1 as MNHEY and CDR2 as SVGAGI. 13 Jbeta primers and 60 Vbeta primers were used for the PCR. Sequencing was performed with immunoSEQ multiplex PCR; in TCRdb, only in-frame clones are kept and a portion is missing. This sample has approximately 110,000 clones, with around 78% found just once. In the case of this clone: The antigen is unknown.

The genes are TRBV6-5 and TRBJ1-1; TRBD1 agrees at 10 bases. Sample: PBMCs. The receptor's source is a man in his forties in good health and CMV-seronegative. CDR3 bases: TGTGCCAGCAGAGACAGGGGGCAATCAGCTTTCTTT. This codes for CASRDRGQSAFF.